This entry concerns a single TCR beta chain. The repertoire was sequenced with immunoSEQ multiplex PCR; TCRdb's copy has only in-frame clones and lacks some. The sample lists 290,000 or so clones, approximately 93% occurring once. The data derive from a study of blood T cell repertoires in COVID-19. Overall study: COVID-19 samples, acute and convalescent, were from the United States, Italy and Spain.

Germline V gene lookup returns CDR1 MGHRA and CDR2 YSYEKL. This CDR3 comprises 14 residues. V was trimmed by 0 bases and J by 3 bases, leaving 9 bases between them. The chain has TRBV4-1 and TRBJ2-7; perhaps TRBD1 as D (6 bases). This sequence was found in a young woman with COVID-19, enrolled during active disease. The sequenced sample was peripheral blood. The CDR3 region is CASSQDEGGYEQYF. The CDR3 nucleotides are TGCGCCAGCAGCCAAGACGAAGGGGGCTACGAGCAGTACTTC.